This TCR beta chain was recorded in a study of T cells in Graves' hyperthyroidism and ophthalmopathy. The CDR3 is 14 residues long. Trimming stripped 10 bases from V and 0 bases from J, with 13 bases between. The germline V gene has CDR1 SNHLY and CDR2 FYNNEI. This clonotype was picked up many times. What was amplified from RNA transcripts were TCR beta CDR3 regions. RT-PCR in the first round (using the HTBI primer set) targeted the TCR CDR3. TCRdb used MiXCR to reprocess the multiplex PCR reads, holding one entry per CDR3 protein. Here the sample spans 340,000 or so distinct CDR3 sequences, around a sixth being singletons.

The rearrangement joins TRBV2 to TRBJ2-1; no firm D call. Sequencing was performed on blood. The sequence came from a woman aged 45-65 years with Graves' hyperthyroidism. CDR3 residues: CAIRDWPSYNEQFF. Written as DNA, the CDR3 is TGTGCCATACGCGACTGGCCCTCCTACAATGAGCAGTTCTTC.